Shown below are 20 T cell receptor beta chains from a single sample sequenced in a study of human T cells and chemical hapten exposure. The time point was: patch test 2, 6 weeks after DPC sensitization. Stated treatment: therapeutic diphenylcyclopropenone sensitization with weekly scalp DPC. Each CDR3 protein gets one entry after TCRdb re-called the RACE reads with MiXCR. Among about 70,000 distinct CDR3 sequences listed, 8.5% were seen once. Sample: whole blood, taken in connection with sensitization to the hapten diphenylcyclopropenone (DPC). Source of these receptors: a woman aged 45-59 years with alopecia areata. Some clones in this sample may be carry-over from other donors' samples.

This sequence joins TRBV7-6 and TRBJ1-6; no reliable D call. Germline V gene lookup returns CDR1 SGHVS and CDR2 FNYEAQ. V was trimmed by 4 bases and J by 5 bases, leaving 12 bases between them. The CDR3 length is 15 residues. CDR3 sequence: CASSSSGGNNSPLHF. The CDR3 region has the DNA TGTGCCAGCAGCTCATCGGGAGGGAATAATTCACCCCTCCACTTT.

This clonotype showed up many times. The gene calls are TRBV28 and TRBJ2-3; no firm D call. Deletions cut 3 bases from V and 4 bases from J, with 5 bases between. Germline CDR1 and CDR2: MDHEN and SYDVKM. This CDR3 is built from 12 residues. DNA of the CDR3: TGTGCCAGCAGTTTGGGTGCAGATACGCAGTATTTT. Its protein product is CASSLGADTQYF.

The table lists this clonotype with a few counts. The CDR3 spells CAISGTSEAQYF. DNA of the CDR3: TGTGCCATCAGCGGGACTAGCGAGGCCCAGTACTTC. The chain couples TRBV10-3 to TRBJ2-5; 10 bases line up with TRBD2. V lost 6 bases and J lost 9; bases outside the gene matches: 4. The CDR3 is 12 residues long. CDR1 is ENHRY and CDR2 is SYGVKD in the germline V gene.

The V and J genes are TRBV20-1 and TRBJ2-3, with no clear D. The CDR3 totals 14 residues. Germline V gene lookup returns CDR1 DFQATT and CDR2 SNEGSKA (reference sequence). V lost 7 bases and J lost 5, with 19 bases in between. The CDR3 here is CSVTLSGRQDTQYF. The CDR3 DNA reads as TGCAGTGTGACCCTGAGTGGTCGACAAGATACGCAGTATTTT.

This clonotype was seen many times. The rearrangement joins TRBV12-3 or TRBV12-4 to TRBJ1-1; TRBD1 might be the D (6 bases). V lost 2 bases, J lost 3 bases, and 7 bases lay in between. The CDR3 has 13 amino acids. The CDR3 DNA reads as TGTGCCAGCAGTTTAAGGGGGGACACTGAAGCTTTCTTT. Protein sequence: CASSLRGDTEAFF.

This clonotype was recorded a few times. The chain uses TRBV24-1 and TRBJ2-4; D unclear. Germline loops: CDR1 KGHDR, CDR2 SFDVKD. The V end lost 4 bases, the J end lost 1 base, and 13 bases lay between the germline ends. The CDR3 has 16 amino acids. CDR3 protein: CATSDSQVEAKNIQYF. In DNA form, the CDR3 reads TGTGCCACCAGTGACAGCCAGGTCGAGGCCAAAAACATTCAGTACTTC.

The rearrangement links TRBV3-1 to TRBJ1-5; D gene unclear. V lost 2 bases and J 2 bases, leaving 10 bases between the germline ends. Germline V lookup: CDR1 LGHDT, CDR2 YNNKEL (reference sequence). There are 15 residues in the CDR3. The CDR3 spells CASSQRGTGNQPQHF. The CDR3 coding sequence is TGTGCCAGCAGCCAACGTGGAACAGGCAATCAGCCCCAGCATTTT.

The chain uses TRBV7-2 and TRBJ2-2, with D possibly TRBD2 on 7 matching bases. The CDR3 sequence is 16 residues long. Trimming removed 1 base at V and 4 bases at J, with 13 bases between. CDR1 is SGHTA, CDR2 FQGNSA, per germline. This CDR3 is CASSLGGGTGTGELFF. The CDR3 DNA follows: TGTGCCAGCAGCTTAGGGGGGGGCACGGGCACCGGGGAGCTGTTTTTT.

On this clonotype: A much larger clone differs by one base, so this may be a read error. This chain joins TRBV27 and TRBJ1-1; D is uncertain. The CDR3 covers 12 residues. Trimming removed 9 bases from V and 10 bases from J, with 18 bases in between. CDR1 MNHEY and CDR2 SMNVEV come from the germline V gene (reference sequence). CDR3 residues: CARSRPGRPAFF. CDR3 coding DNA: TGTGCCAGAAGCCGTCCGGGAAGGCCAGCTTTCTTT.

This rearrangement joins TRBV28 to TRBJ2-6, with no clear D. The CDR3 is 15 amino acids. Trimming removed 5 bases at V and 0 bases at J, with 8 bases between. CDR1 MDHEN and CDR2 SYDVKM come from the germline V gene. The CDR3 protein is CASSGPGSGANVLTF. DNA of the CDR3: TGTGCCAGCAGTGGGCCCGGCTCTGGGGCCAACGTCCTGACTTTC.

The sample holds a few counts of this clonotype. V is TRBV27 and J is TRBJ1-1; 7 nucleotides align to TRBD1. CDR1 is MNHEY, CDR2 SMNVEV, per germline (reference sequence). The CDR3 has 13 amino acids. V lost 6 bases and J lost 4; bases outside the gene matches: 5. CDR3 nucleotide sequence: TGTGCCAGCAGCCTTACAGGGGTCACTGAAGCTTTCTTT. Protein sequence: CASSLTGVTEAFF.

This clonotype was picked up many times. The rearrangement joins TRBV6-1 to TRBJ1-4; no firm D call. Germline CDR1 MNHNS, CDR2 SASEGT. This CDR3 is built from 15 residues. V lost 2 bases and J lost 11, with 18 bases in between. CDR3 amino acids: CASSERSEGSSKLFF. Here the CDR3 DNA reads TGTGCCAGCAGTGAAAGGTCCGAGGGAAGTAGCAAACTGTTTTTT.

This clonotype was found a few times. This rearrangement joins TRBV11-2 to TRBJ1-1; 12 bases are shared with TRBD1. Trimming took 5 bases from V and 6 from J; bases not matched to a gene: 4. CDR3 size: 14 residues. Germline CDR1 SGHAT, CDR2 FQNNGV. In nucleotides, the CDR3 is TGTGCCAGCAGCCAGGGACAGGGGGCGGCTGAAGCTTTCTTT. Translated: CASSQGQGAAEAFF.

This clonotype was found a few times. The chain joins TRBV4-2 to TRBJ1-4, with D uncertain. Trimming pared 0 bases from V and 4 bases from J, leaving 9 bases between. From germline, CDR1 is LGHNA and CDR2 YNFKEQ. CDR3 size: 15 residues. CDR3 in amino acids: CASSQEAQDNEKLFF. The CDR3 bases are TGTGCCAGCAGCCAAGAGGCTCAGGATAATGAAAAACTGTTTTTT.

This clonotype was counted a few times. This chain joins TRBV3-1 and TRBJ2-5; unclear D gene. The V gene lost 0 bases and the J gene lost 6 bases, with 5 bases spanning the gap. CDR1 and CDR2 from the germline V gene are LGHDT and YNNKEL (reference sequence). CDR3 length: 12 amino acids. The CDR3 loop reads CASSQDLKTQYF. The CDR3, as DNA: TGTGCCAGCAGCCAAGATTTAAAGACCCAGTACTTC.

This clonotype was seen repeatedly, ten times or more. The CDR3 loop is CASTGDYNSPLHF. The CDR3, as DNA: TGTGCCAGCACGGGGGATTATAATTCACCCCTCCACTTT. This chain uses TRBV2 with TRBJ1-6; D is possibly TRBD1 (5 bases). Germline V gene data show CDR1 as SNHLY and CDR2 as FYNNEI. Trimming shortened V by 7 bases and J by 4 bases, and 8 bases separated the two germline ends. The CDR3 extends over 13 amino acids. Full variable domain (rest looked up from reference TRBV2 and TRBJ1-6): EPEVTQTPSHQVTQMGQEVILRCVPISNHLYFYWYRQILGQKVEFLVSFYNNEISEKSEIFDDQFSVERPDGSNFTLKIRSTKLEDSAMYFCASTGDYNSPLHFGNGTRLTVT.

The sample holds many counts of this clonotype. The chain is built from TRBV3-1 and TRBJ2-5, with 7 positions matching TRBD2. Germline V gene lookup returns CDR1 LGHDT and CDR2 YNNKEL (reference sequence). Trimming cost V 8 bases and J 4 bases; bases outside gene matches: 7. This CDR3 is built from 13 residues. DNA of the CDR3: TGTGCCAGCTTGACCGGGGGGTCAGAGACCCAGTACTTC. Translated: CASLTGGSETQYF.

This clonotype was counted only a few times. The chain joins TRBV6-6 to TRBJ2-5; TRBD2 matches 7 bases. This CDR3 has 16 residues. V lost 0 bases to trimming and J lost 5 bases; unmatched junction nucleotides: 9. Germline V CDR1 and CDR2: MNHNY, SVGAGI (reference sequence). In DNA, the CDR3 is TGTGCCAGCAGTTACTCGGGGGGAGGGATGGTGGAGACCCAGTACTTC. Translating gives CASSYSGGGMVETQYF.

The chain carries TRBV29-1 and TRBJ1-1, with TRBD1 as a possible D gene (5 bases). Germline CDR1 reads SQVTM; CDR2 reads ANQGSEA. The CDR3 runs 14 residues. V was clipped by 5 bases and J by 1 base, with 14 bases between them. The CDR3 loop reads CSVLRGRRNTEAFF. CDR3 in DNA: TGCAGCGTTTTGAGGGGACGGAGGAACACTGAAGCTTTCTTT.

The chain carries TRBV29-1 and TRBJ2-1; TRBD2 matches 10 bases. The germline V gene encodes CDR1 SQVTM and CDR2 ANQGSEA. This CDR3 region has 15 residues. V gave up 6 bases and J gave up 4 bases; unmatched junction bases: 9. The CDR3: CSVAGLAAVYNEQFF. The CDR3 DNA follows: TGCAGCGTCGCAGGACTAGCGGCCGTATACAATGAGCAGTTCTTC.